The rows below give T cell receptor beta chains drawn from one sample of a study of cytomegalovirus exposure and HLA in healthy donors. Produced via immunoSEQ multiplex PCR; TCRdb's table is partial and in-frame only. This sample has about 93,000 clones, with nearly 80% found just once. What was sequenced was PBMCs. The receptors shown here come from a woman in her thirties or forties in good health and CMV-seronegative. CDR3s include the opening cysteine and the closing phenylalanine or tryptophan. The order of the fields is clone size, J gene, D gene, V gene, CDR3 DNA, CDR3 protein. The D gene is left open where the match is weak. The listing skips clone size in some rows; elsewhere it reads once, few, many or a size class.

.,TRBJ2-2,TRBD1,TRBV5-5,TGTGCCAGCAGCTTGGAGGGGGCTTGGACCGGGGAGCTGTTTTTT,CASSLEGAWTGELFF
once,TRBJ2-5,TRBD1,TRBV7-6,TGTGCCAGCAGCTTACCCCCCGGGACAGGGGAAGAGACCCAGTACTTC,CASSLPPGTGEETQYF
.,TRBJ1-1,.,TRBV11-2,TGTGCCAGCAGCTTAAGAGGGAACACTGAAGCTTTCTTT,CASSLRGNTEAFF
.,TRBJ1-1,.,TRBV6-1,TGTGCCAGCAGTCGGGACGGGGGGAACACTGAAGCTTTCTTT,CASSRDGGNTEAFF
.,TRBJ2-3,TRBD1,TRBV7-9,TGTGCCAGCAGCAAAGGGGACAGGAGCACAGATACGCAGTATTTT,CASSKGDRSTDTQYF
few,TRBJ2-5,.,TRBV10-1,TGCGCCAGCAGTCGTCAACAGGGAGGGCAAGAGACCCAGTACTTC,CASSRQQGGQETQYF
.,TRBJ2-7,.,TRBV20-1,TGCAGTGCTGCCGGTGCCTACGAGCAGTACTTC,CSAAGAYEQYF
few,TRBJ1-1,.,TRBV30,TGTGCCTGGAGTGTAGTTGAGGGGGAGGCTTTCTTT,CAWSVVEGEAFF
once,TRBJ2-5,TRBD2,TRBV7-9,TGTGCCAGCAGCTTGGGAGGGGGACTAGCGGGAGTGGAGACCCAGTACTTC,CASSLGGGLAGVETQYF
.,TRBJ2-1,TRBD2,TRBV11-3,TGTGCCAGCAGCTTAGGACCGGCGGGAGGGATGGGTGAGCAGTTCTTC,CASSLGPAGGMGEQFF
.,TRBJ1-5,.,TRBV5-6,TGTGCCAGCAGCTCCTCAGGTTACAATCAGCCCCAGCATTTT,CASSSSGYNQPQHF
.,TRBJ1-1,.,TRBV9,TGTGCCAGCAGCGTAGGAAGGGGGGGCACTGAAGCTTTCTTT,CASSVGRGGTEAFF
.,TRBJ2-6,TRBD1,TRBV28,TGTGCCAGCAAAAAGTGGACAGGGACGGGGGCCAACGTCCTGACTTTC,CASKKWTGTGANVLTF
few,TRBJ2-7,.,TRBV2,TGTGCCAGCAGAGCAGGGGCTGGCGAGCAGTACTTC,CASRAGAGEQYF
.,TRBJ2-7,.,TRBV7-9,TGTGCCAGCAGCTTAATTAAAGCAGGGGCCGACACCTACGAGCAGTACTTC,CASSLIKAGADTYEQYF
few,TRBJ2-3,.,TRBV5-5,TGTGCCAGCAGCCCCGTGGGAACGGGAGTCACAGATACGCAGTATTTT,CASSPVGTGVTDTQYF
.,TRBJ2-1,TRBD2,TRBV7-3,TGTGCCAGCAGCCCCTCCCTACTAGCGTCCCGCGATGAGCAGTTCTTC,CASSPSLLASRDEQFF
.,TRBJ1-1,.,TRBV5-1,TGCGCCAGCAGCTTGGGGACTTCCACCGAAGCTTTCTTT,CASSLGTSTEAFF
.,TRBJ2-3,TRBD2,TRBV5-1,TGCGCCAGCAGCCCCGGGACTAGCGGGAGATCCGATACGCAGTATTTT,CASSPGTSGRSDTQYF
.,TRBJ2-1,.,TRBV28,TGTGCCAGTCTAAGCGGATCCTCTTACAATGAGCAGTTCTTC,CASLSGSSYNEQFF
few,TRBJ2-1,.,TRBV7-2,TGTGCCAGCAGCTCCGAGCTCTACAATGAGCAGTTCTTC,CASSSELYNEQFF
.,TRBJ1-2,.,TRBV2,TGTGCCAGCAGTTCGGGATACTATGGCTACACCTTC,CASSSGYYGYTF
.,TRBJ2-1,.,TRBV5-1,TGCGCCAGCAGTTATTGGGAGTCCGATGAGCAGTTCTTC,CASSYWESDEQFF
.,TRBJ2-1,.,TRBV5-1,TGCGCCAGCAGCCCTAGTTCGGGGAGCTCCTACAATGAGCAGTTCTTC,CASSPSSGSSYNEQFF
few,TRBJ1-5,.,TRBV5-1,TGCGCCAGCAGCGCCGGGACAAATTCGAATCAGCCCCAGCATTTT,CASSAGTNSNQPQHF
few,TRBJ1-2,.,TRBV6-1,TGTGCCAGCAGTGGGCATACAGGGCACGGTTACGGCTACACCTTC,CASSGHTGHGYGYTF
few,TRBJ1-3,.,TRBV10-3,TGTGCCATCAGTGACCCACTTAGCTCTGGAAACACCATATATTTT,CAISDPLSSGNTIYF
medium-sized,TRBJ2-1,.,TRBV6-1,TGTGCCAGCAGTGCCCTCCGGGGAACCTACAATGAGCAGTTCTTC,CASSALRGTYNEQFF
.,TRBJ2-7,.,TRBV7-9,TGTGCCAGCAGCCCCAGGGGTCCCTACGAGCAGTACTTC,CASSPRGPYEQYF
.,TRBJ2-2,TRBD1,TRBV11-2,TGTGCCAGCAGCCATGGACAGGGGAATGGCGCCGGGGAGCTGTTTTTT,CASSHGQGNGAGELFF
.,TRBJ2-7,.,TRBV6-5,TGTGCCAGCAGAACAACCCTCGCCTACGAGCAGTACTTC,CASRTTLAYEQYF
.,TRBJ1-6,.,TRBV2,TGTGCCAGCAGTGTGGACAACTCCTATAATTCACCCCTCCACTTT,CASSVDNSYNSPLHF
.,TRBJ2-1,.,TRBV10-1,TGCGCCAGATTAAGACTAGGTCTTGTATCCTACAATGAGCAGTTCTTC,CARLRLGLVSYNEQFF
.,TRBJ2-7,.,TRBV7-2,TGTGCCAGCAGCTTAGCACCTTGGACAGTCACCTACGAGCAGTACTTC,CASSLAPWTVTYEQYF
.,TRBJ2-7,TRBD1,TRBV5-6,TGTGCCAGCAGTTTGTTCGGGACAGGGGATTACGAGCAGTACTTC,CASSLFGTGDYEQYF
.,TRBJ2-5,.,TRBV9,TGTGCCAGCAACCGGGAAAGCGGTCCGGGGACCCAGTACTTC,CASNRESGPGTQYF
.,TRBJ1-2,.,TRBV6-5,TGTGCCAGCATAACGGGGGTGGGTGGCTACACCTTC,CASITGVGGYTF
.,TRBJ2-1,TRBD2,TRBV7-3,TGTGCCAGCAGCTTTCGTGGTGCGGGAGTCCGCTACAATGAGCAGTTCTTC,CASSFRGAGVRYNEQFF
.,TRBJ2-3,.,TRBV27,TGTGCCAGCAGGGCAGGAGGTGTTACGCAGTATTTT,CASRAGGVTQYF
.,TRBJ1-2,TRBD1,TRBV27,TGTGCCAGCAGTTCCCCGGGACAGGGCGGAGACTACACCTTC,CASSSPGQGGDYTF
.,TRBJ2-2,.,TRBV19,TGTGCCAGTAGTATCTATGTGGACACCGGGGAGCTGTTTTTT,CASSIYVDTGELFF
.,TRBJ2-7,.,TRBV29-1,TGCAGCGTTGAGGGTTCAGAGGGGCGGGGTTACGAGCAGTACTTC,CSVEGSEGRGYEQYF
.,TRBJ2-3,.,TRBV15,TGTGCCACCAGCAGAGATGGCCTAGATACGCAGTATTTT,CATSRDGLDTQYF
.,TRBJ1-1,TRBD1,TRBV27,TGTGCCAGCACCCCGACAGGGTACACTGAAGCTTTCTTT,CASTPTGYTEAFF
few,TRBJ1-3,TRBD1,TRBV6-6,TGTGCCAGCAGTATACAGGGGTCAGGAAACACCATATATTTT,CASSIQGSGNTIYF
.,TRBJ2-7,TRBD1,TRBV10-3,TGTGCCATCAGTGATAGACAGGGGTCCTACGAGCAGTACTTC,CAISDRQGSYEQYF
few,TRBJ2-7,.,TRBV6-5,TGTGCCAGCAGCAGGGACTCCCAGGCCTCCTACGAGCAGTACTTC,CASSRDSQASYEQYF
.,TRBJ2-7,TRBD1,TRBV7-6,TGTGCCAGCAGCCCAGGGGGACAGGGGAAAGCCTACGAGCAGTACTTC,CASSPGGQGKAYEQYF
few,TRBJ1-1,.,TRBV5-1,TGCGCCAGCAGCTTTAGAGGACAGACGAACACTGAAGCTTTCTTT,CASSFRGQTNTEAFF
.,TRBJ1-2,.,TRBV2,TGTGCCAGCAGTGAAGTCTTAGGGGGAGTGCGCGGCTACACCTTC,CASSEVLGGVRGYTF
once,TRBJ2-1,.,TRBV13,TGTGCCAGCAGCTCCCTAAGGGGGGGGACTCGTGAGCAGTTCTTC,CASSSLRGGTREQFF
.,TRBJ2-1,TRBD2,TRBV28,TGTGCCAGCAGTCCCGTAGCGGGAGAGGGGAGTGAGCAGTTCTTC,CASSPVAGEGSEQFF
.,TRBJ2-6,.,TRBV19,TGTGCCAGTAGTATCACGGGGGTGAAGGGAGGGGCCAACGTCCTGACTTTC,CASSITGVKGGANVLTF
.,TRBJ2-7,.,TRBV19,TGTGCCAGTAGTATCGCACACAGAAAACTCTACGAGCAGTACTTC,CASSIAHRKLYEQYF
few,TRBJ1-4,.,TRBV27,TGTGCCAGCAGCAACCCCTTGAGGGAAAAACTGTTTTTT,CASSNPLREKLFF
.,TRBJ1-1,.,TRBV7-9,TGTGCCAGCAGCTTAGGGGAAGGGAGAACGTTGGGGGCTTTCTTT,CASSLGEGRTLGAFF
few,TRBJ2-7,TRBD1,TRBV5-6,TGTGCCAGCAGCTTGGGCCCGGGCGACAGGGTGCAGTACTTC,CASSLGPGDRVQYF
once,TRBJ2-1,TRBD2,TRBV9,TGTGCCAGCAGCGTAGAAAGCGGGAGGGATTACAATGAGCAGTTCTTC,CASSVESGRDYNEQFF